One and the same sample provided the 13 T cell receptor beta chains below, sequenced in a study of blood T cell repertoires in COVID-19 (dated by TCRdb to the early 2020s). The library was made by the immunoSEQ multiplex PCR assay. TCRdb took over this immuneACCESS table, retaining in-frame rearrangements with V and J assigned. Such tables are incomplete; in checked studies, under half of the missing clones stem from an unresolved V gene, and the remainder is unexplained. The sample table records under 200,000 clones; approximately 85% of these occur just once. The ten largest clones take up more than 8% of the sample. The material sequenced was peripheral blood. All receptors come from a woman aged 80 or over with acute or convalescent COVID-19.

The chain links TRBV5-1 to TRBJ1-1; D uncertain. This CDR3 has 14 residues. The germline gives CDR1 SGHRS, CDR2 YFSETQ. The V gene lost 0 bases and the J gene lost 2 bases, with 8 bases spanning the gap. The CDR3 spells CASSLAARNTEAFF. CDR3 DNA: TGCGCCAGCAGCTTGGCCGCCAGAAACACTGAAGCTTTCTTT.

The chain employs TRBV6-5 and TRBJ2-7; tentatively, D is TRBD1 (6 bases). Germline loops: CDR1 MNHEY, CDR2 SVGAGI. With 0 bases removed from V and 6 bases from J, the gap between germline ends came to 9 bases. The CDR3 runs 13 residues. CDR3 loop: CASSYSDRREQYF. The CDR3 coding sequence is TGTGCCAGCAGTTACTCGGACAGACGCGAGCAGTACTTC.

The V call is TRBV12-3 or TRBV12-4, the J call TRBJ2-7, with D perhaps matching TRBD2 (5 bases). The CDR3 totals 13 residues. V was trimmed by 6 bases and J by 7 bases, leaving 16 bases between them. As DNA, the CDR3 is TGTGCCAGCAGGGTCGGGAAGGCCTGGGAGCAGTACTTC. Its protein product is CASRVGKAWEQYF.

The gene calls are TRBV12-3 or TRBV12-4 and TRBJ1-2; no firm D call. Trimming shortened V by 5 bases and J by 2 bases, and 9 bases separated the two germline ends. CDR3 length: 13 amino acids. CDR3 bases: TGTGCCAGCAGTGCACAGTTAAACTATGGCTACACCTTC. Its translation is CASSAQLNYGYTF.

CDR3 sequence (DNA): TGTGCCAGCTCCCAGGACAGTAAGAATGAAAAACTGTTTTTT. This gives the protein CASSQDSKNEKLFF. This chain connects TRBV18 to TRBJ1-4, with D maybe TRBD1 (6 bases). The ends were cut back, 6 bases at V and 5 bases at J, with 13 bases in the middle. Germline values: CDR1 KGHSH, CDR2 LQKENI. The CDR3 length is 14 residues.

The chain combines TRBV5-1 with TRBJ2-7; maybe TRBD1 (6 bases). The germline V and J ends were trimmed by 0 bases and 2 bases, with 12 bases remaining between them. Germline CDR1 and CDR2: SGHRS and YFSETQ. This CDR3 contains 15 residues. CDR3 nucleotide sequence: TGCGCCAGCAGCTTGGAGGGCAGGGGACCCTACGAGCAGTACTTC. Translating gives CASSLEGRGPYEQYF.

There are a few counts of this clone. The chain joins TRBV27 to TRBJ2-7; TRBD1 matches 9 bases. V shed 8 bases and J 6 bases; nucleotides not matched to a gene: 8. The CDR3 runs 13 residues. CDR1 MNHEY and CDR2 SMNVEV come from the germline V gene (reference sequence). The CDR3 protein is CASPSGQGPEQYF. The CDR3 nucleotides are TGTGCCAGCCCCTCGGGACAGGGTCCCGAGCAGTACTTC.

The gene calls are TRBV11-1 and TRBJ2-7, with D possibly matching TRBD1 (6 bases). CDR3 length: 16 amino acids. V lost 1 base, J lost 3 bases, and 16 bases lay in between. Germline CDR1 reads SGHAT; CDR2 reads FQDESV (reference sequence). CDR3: CASSLGGWQGSYEQYF. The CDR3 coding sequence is TGTGCCAGCAGCTTAGGAGGGTGGCAGGGGAGCTACGAGCAGTACTTC. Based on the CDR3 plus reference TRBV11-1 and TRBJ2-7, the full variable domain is EAEVAQSPRYKITEKSQAVAFWCDPISGHATLYWYRQILGQGPELLVQFQDESVVDDSQLPKDRFSAERLKGVDSTLKIQPAELGDSAMYLCASSLGGWQGSYEQYFGPGTRLTVT.

CDR3 in amino acids: CASSFGLGGTTDTQYF. Written as DNA, the CDR3 is TGTGCCAGCAGCTTCGGACTTGGCGGTACCACAGATACGCAGTATTTT. J is TRBJ2-3 and V is TRBV7-8; D may be TRBD2 (5 bases). Trimming took off 3 bases at V and 2 bases at J, with 15 bases between the two ends. Germline CDR1 reads SGHVS; CDR2 reads FQNEAQ. The CDR3 has 16 residues.

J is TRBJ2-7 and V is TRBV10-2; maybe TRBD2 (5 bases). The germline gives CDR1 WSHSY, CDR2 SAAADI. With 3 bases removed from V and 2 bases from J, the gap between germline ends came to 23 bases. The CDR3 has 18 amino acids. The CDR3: CASSDLSRGGSGAYEQYF. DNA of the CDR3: TGCGCCAGCAGTGATTTGTCGCGTGGCGGGTCCGGAGCCTACGAGCAGTACTTC.

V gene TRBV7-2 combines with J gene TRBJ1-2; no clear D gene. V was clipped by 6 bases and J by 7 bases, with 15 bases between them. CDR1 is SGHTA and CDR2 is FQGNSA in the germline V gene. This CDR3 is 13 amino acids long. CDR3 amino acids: CASSPPLEVGYTF. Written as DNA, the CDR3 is TGTGCCAGCAGTCCCCCCTTGGAGGTTGGCTACACCTTC. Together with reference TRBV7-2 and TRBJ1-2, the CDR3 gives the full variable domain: GAGVSQSPSNKVTEKGKDVELRCDPISGHTALYWYRQSLGQGLEFLIYFQGNSAPDKSGLPSDRFSAERTGGSVSTLTIQRTQQEDSAVYLCASSPPLEVGYTFGSGTRLTVV.

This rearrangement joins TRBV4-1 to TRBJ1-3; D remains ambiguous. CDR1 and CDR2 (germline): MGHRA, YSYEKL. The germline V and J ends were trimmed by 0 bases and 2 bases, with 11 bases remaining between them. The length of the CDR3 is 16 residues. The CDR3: CASSQEVWGAGNTIYF. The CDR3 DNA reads TGCGCCAGCAGCCAAGAGGTCTGGGGAGCTGGAAACACCATATATTTT.

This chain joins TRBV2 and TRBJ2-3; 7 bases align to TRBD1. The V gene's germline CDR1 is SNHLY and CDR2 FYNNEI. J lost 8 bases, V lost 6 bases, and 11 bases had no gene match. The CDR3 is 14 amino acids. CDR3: CASRPGQTSGTQYF. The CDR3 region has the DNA TGTGCCAGCAGACCGGGACAGACCTCGGGTACGCAGTATTTT.